The entry that follows covers one T cell receptor (beta chain) sequence. This sample was included in a study of blood T cell repertoires in COVID-19. Background on the study: The United States, Italy and Spain supplied acute and convalescent COVID-19 samples. PBMCs, B-cell-depleted T cells, or T cells provided the cDNA or gDNA that made up the material.

Trimming shortened V by 4 bases and J by 0 bases, and 16 bases separated the two germline ends. The CDR3 sequence is 17 residues long. CDR1 LNHNV and CDR2 YYDKDF come from the germline V gene (reference sequence). Clones were sequenced by immunoSEQ multiplex PCR, and TCRdb holds only the in-frame ones, with some missing. The sample yields 400,000 to 450,000 clones, around 88% seen once. The source of this sequence is a woman in her forties or fifties with COVID-19, enrolled during active disease. This chain joins TRBV15 and TRBJ1-5, with D hard to call. The sample taken for sequencing was peripheral blood. The CDR3 loop is CATSTTSEVNSNQPQHF. The CDR3, as DNA: TGTGCCACCAGCACCACGTCAGAGGTGAATAGCAATCAGCCCCAGCATTTT.